The 23 T cell receptor beta chains given below trace back to one sample, sequenced in a study of T cell changes during pregnancy in multiple sclerosis. Sequenced by immunoSEQ multiplex PCR; TCRdb stores in-frame clones only, minus some. This sample has approximately 27,000 clones, with around nine tenths found just once. This sample comprised CD4+ T cells from peripheral blood mononuclear cells, obtained in the first trimester of pregnancy. These receptors were collected from a female donor with multiple sclerosis, enrolled in a pregnancy study.

In DNA form, the CDR3 reads TGTGCCAGCAGCTTAGAAGGGGGAAGCACAGATACGCAGTATTTT. Protein: CASSLEGGSTDTQYF. The rearrangement joins TRBV13 to TRBJ2-3; tentatively, D is TRBD1 (6 bases). This CDR3 is 15 amino acids long. Trimming shortened V by 1 base and J by 0 bases, and 8 bases separated the two germline ends. Germline CDR1 and CDR2: PRHDT and FYEKMQ (reference sequence). The full variable domain, completed using reference TRBV13 and TRBJ2-3, is AAGVIQSPRHLIKEKRETATLKCYPIPRHDTVYWYQQGPGQDPQFLISFYEKMQSDKGSIPDRFSAQQFSDYHSELNMSSLELGDSALYFCASSLEGGSTDTQYFGPGTRLTVL.

This rearrangement joins TRBV18 to TRBJ1-5; no firm D call. Trimming left V 2 bases short and J 0 bases short, with 8 bases between. Germline V gene data show CDR1 as KGHSH and CDR2 as LQKENI. The CDR3 runs to 15 residues. CDR3 region: CASSPAVNSNQPQHF. The CDR3 nucleotides are TGTGCCAGCTCACCAGCGGTTAATAGCAATCAGCCCCAGCATTTT.

The genes are TRBV18 and TRBJ1-3; D is unclear. Germline-derived CDR1 and CDR2 are KGHSH and LQKENI. Deletions cut 1 base from V and 4 bases from J, with 8 bases between. The CDR3 spans 14 residues. This chain's CDR3 is CASSPRSAGNTIYF. As DNA, the CDR3 is TGTGCCAGCTCACCACGGAGCGCAGGAAACACCATATATTTT.

This clone has only a few counts. The rearrangement links TRBV19 to TRBJ1-6, with a weak D call TRBD1 (6 bases). This CDR3 has 16 amino acids. Germline CDR1 is LNHDA and CDR2 is SQIVND (reference sequence). V lost 5 bases and J lost 8, with 19 bases in between. The CDR3, as DNA: TGTGCCAGTAGTCGGTTTCCCTCCTCAGGGGATTCACCCCTCCACTTT. Encoded protein: CASSRFPSSGDSPLHF. The full variable domain, its missing parts supplied by reference TRBV19 and TRBJ1-6, is DGGITQSPKYLFRKEGQNVTLSCEQNLNHDAMYWYRQDPGQGLRLIYYSQIVNDFQKGDIAEGYSVSREKKESFPLTVTSAQKNPTAFYLCASSRFPSSGDSPLHFGNGTRLTVT.

This chain uses TRBV19 with TRBJ1-5; a weak D match, TRBD1 (5 bases). V was pared by 5 bases and J by 0 bases, with 14 bases between. The germline CDR1 and CDR2 sequences are LNHDA and SQIVND (reference sequence). CDR3 length equals 16 residues. The DNA for the CDR3 is TGTGCCAGTAGTGCCGACAGAATTTATAGCAATCAGCCCCAGCATTTT. Protein product: CASSADRIYSNQPQHF.

This CDR3 is CASSYSPGVDTQYF. In nucleotides, the CDR3 is TGTGCCAGCAGTTACTCGCCGGGTGTAGATACGCAGTATTTT. V is TRBV6-6 and J is TRBJ2-3, with D hard to call. The V end was cut by 0 bases, the J end by 5 bases, with 9 bases between. The CDR3 covers 14 residues. CDR1 is MNHNY, CDR2 SVGAGI, per germline (reference sequence).

The V gene is TRBV11-1, the J gene TRBJ2-7, with TRBD1 as a possible D gene (5 bases). Trimming shortened V by 4 bases and J by 0 bases, and 10 bases separated the two germline ends. CDR3 length: 14 amino acids. Germline lookup yields CDR1 SGHAT and CDR2 FQDESV (reference sequence). The CDR3 loop is CASSSRQLSYEQYF. The CDR3 DNA is TGTGCCAGCAGCTCACGACAGCTCTCCTACGAGCAGTACTTC.

The chain joins TRBV2 to TRBJ1-1, with TRBD1 matching 7 bases. The CDR3 contains 13 residues. Germline V gene data show CDR1 as SNHLY and CDR2 as FYNNEI. Trimming at V came to 6 bases and at J to 1 base, leaving 2 bases not matched to a gene. The CDR3 reads CASRTGPNTEAFF. The CDR3 DNA follows: TGTGCCAGCAGGACAGGGCCGAACACTGAAGCTTTCTTT.

The rearrangement links TRBV6-1 to TRBJ1-2; TRBD1 matches at 9 bases. The CDR3 covers 15 residues. Per germline, CDR1 MNHNS and CDR2 SASEGT. With 3 bases clipped from V and 7 bases from J, the junction kept 9 bases outside the gene matches. CDR3 DNA sequence: TGTGCCAGCAGTGAGCGAATACAGGGGGCTGGTGGCTACACCTTC. Its translation is CASSERIQGAGGYTF.

This clone was counted between two and nine times. The chain employs TRBV6-5 and TRBJ1-2, with TRBD1 matching over 8 bases. The CDR3 runs to 13 residues. Germline trimming cut 6 bases from V and 8 bases from J; bases unmatched to any gene: 8. CDR1 and CDR2 from the germline V gene are MNHEY and SVGAGI. In DNA form, the CDR3 reads TGTGCCAGCAGGAGGACAGGGAGGGGAGGCTACACCTTC. Protein sequence: CASRRTGRGGYTF.

The chain combines TRBV28 with TRBJ2-6; 7 bases agree with TRBD1. Trimming at V came to 2 bases and at J to 2 bases, leaving 0 bases not matched to a gene. The germline gives CDR1 MDHEN, CDR2 SYDVKM. The CDR3 length is 15 residues. CDR3 nucleotide sequence: TGTGCCAGCAGTTTACAGGGGGCTGGGGCCAACGTCCTGACTTTC. It codes for CASSLQGAGANVLTF.

This chain connects TRBV27 to TRBJ1-3; no clear D gene. V was clipped by 7 bases and J by 4 bases, with 14 bases between them. CDR1 and CDR2 (germline): MNHEY, SMNVEV (reference sequence). The CDR3 is 14 residues long. The CDR3 sequence is CASTIRGSGNTIYF. The CDR3 bases are TGTGCCAGCACCATTCGGGGTTCGGGAAACACCATATATTTT.

This clone has only a few counts. The rearrangement links TRBV4-1 to TRBJ2-5, with a weak D call TRBD1 (5 bases). The V end was cut by 4 bases, the J end by 3 bases, with 12 bases between. Germline V gives CDR1 MGHRA, CDR2 YSYEKL. The CDR3 is 14 amino acids. This chain's CDR3 is CASSRVGAEETQYF. The CDR3 DNA is TGCGCCAGCAGCCGCGTAGGGGCGGAAGAGACCCAGTACTTC.

The chain is built from TRBV5-1 and TRBJ1-2; possibly TRBD1 for D (6 bases). In germline, CDR1 is SGHRS, CDR2 YFSETQ. This CDR3 is 13 amino acids long. V lost 4 bases, J lost 6 bases, and 13 bases lay in between. The CDR3 sequence is CASSPPGQHGYTF. The DNA of the CDR3 is TGCGCCAGCAGCCCGCCCGGACAGCATGGCTACACCTTC.

The chain is built from TRBV4-2 and TRBJ1-2; no clear D gene. Germline V gives CDR1 LGHNA, CDR2 YNFKEQ. V lost 6 bases to trimming and J lost 6 bases, with 14 bases between them. There are 13 residues in the CDR3. The CDR3 nucleotides are TGTGCCAGCAGGCTGGGGAGATCCCATGGCTACACCTTC. This sequence encodes CASRLGRSHGYTF.

The rearrangement links TRBV30 to TRBJ1-6; a possible D gene is TRBD1 (6 bases). The CDR3 has 13 amino acids. V lost 4 bases, J lost 7 bases, and 11 bases lay in between. Germline lookup yields CDR1 GTSNPN and CDR2 SVGIG (reference sequence). CDR3 loop: CAWNWGGNSPLHF. CDR3 DNA: TGTGCCTGGAATTGGGGGGGCAATTCACCCCTCCACTTT.

CDR3 sequence: CASSLVLWRTESGRREKLFF. The CDR3 DNA reads TGTGCCAGCAGTTTGGTACTTTGGAGGACCGAATCGGGTCGAAGGGAAAAACTGTTTTTT. The V gene is TRBV28, the J gene TRBJ1-4; no clear D. This CDR3 is built from 20 residues. Trimming left V 3 bases short and J 8 bases short, with 31 bases between. The germline gives CDR1 MDHEN, CDR2 SYDVKM.

This clone was seen once. The chain couples TRBV18 to TRBJ2-1; no clear D gene. Germline assignment: CDR1 KGHSH and CDR2 LQKENI. The CDR3 runs 14 residues. The germline V and J ends were trimmed by 1 base and 6 bases, with 10 bases remaining between them. The CDR3 bases are TGTGCCAGCTCACCACGGCCAGCAGGCAATGAGCAGTTCTTC. Protein: CASSPRPAGNEQFF.

The chain carries TRBV7-2 and TRBJ2-3; D unclear. There are 14 residues in the CDR3. V was pared by 2 bases and J by 3 bases, with 9 bases between. Germline V gene sequence: CDR1 SGHTA, CDR2 FQGNSA. CDR3 residues: CASSLFTPTDTQYF. In DNA, the CDR3 is TGTGCCAGCAGCTTATTTACACCTACAGATACGCAGTATTTT.

This chain uses TRBV2 with TRBJ1-1; D is perhaps TRBD1 (6 bases). Looked up from germline, CDR1 is SNHLY and CDR2 is FYNNEI. CDR3 length equals 15 residues. V was cut by 6 bases and J by 1 base, with 15 bases left in between. DNA for the CDR3: TGTGCCAGCAGGGAAACAGGGTTAGGGAACACTGAAGCTTTCTTT. Protein: CASRETGLGNTEAFF.

This clone has a single count. The V gene is TRBV5-5, the J gene TRBJ2-7; D is unresolved. CDR1 and CDR2 (germline): SGHKS, YYEKEE (reference sequence). The CDR3 covers 15 residues. V lost 1 base and J lost 2, with 13 bases in between. DNA of the CDR3: TGTGCCAGCAGCTTGCTCCCACACGAAACCTACGAGCAGTACTTC. Encoded protein: CASSLLPHETYEQYF.

The CDR3 DNA is TGTGCCAGCAGTTACTCGGGGACAGGGGATCAGCCCCAGCATTTT. Translation gives CASSYSGTGDQPQHF. The rearrangement joins TRBV6-5 to TRBJ1-5; 10 bases are shared with TRBD1. Germline assignment: CDR1 MNHEY and CDR2 SVGAGI. V lost 0 bases, J lost 5 bases, and 1 base stayed unmatched. The CDR3 has 15 amino acids.

The V gene is TRBV27, the J gene TRBJ2-2; D is uncertain. There are 12 residues in the CDR3. V lost 5 bases, J lost 2 bases, and 3 bases lay in between. The V gene's germline CDR1 is MNHEY and CDR2 SMNVEV (reference sequence). CDR3: CASSLNTGELFF. CDR3 DNA sequence: TGTGCCAGCAGTCTCAACACCGGGGAGCTGTTTTTT.